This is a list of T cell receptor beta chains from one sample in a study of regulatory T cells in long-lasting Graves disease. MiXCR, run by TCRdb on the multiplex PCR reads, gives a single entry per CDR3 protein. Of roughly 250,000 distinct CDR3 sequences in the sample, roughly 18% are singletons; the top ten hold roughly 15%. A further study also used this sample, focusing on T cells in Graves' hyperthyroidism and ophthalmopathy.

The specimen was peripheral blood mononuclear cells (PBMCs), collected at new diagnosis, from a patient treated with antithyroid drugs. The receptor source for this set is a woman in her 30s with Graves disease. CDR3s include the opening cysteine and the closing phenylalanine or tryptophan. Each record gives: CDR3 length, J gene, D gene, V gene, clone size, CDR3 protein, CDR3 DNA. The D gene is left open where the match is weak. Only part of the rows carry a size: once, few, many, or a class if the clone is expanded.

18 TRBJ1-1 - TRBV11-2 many CASSLANIRRSMNTEAFF TGTGCCAGCAGCTTAGCGAATATTCGCCGGAGCATGAACACTGAAGCTTTCTTT
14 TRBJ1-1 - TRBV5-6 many CASSFLDRNTEAFF TGTGCCAGCAGCTTTTTGGACAGGAACACTGAAGCTTTCTTT
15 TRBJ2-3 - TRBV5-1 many CASSLEATSTDTQYF TGCGCCAGCAGCTTGGAGGCGACTAGCACAGATACGCAGTATTTT
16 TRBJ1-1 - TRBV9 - CASSADGTRADTEAFF TGTGCCAGCAGCGCAGATGGGACACGGGCGGACACTGAAGCTTTCTTT
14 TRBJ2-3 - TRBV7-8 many CASKKGGGTDTQYF TGTGCCAGCAAAAAAGGAGGGGGCACAGATACGCAGTATTTT
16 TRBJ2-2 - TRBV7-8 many CASSPLRVGNTGELFF TGTGCCAGCAGTCCCTTAAGGGTGGGGAACACCGGGGAGCTGTTTTTT
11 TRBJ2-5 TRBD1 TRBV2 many CASGQEETQYF TGTGCCAGCGGACAGGAAGAGACCCAGTACTTC
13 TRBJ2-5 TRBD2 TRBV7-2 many CASSSGGRETQYF TGTGCCAGCAGCTCGGGGGGGAGGGAGACCCAGTACTTC
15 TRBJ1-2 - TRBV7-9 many CASSLGGRALYGYTF TGTGCCAGCAGCTTGGGGGGACGGGCCCTCTATGGCTACACCTTC
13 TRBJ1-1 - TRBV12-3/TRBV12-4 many CASSSGLLTEAFF TGTGCCAGCAGTTCGGGCCTATTGACTGAAGCTTTCTTT
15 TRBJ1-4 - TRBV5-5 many CASSPPIRVGEKLFF TGTGCCAGCAGCCCCCCCATCAGGGTTGGGGAAAAACTGTTTTTT
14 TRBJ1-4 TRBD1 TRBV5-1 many CASKRTGLSEKLFF TGCGCCAGCAAAAGGACAGGTTTAAGTGAAAAACTGTTTTTT
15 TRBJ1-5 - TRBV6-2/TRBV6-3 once CASSPHHGGLASQHF TGTGCCAGCAGCCCACACCACGGGGGACTCGCATCCCAGCATTTT
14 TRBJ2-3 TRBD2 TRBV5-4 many CASSLGGAGDTQYF TGTGCCAGCAGCCTCGGGGGGGCAGGAGATACGCAGTATTTT
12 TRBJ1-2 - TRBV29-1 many CSVSGGNYGYTF TGCAGCGTTTCGGGGGGGAACTATGGCTACACCTTC
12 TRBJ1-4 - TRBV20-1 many CSARVQGEKLFF TGCAGTGCTAGAGTTCAGGGGGAAAAACTGTTTTTT
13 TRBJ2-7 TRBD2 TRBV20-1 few CSASFGGAYEQYF TGCAGTGCTAGTTTCGGGGGGGCCTACGAGCAGTACTTC
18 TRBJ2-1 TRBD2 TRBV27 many CASRRLNMRGNFYNEQFF TGTGCCAGCAGACGACTGAACATGCGGGGGAATTTTTACAATGAGCAGTTCTTC
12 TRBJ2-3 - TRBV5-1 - CASSLDSYTQYF TGCGCCAGCAGCCTGGACAGCTATACGCAGTATTTT
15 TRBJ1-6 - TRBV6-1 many CASSQYRASSVPLHF TGTGCCAGCAGTCAATACAGGGCTTCTTCTGTACCCCTCCACTTT
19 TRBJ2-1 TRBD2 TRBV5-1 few CASSQGLAGEPLFYNEQFF TGCGCCAGCAGCCAGGGACTAGCGGGGGAACCGCTCTTCTACAATGAGCAGTTCTTC
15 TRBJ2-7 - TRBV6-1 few CASSQGSRGPYEQYF TGTGCCAGCAGCCAAGGCAGTAGGGGACCCTACGAGCAGTACTTC
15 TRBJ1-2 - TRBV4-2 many CASSQASGEIYGYTF TGTGCCAGCAGCCAAGCTTCTGGGGAGATCTATGGCTACACCTTC
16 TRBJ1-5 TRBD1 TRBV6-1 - CASNPAGTGEHQPQHF TGTGCCAGCAACCCTGCCGGGACAGGGGAACATCAGCCCCAGCATTTT
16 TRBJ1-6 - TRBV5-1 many CASSPEGVSYNSPLHF TGCGCCAGCAGCCCCGAGGGGGTCTCCTATAATTCACCCCTCCACTTT
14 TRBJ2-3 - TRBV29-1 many CSIRSGGGTDTQYF TGCAGCATCAGAAGTGGAGGCGGCACAGATACGCAGTATTTT
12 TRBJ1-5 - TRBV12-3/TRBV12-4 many CASSLGRGPQHF TGTGCCAGCAGTTTAGGTCGAGGGCCCCAGCATTTT
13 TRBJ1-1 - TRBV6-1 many CASTPHAATEAFF TGTGCCAGCACCCCACATGCAGCAACTGAAGCTTTCTTT
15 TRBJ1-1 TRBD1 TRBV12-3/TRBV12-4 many CASSPGTGMNTEAFF TGTGCCAGCAGTCCCGGGACAGGTATGAACACTGAAGCTTTCTTT
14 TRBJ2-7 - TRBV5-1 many CASSGSGPSYEQYF TGCGCCAGCAGCGGGTCGGGGCCATCCTACGAGCAGTACTTC
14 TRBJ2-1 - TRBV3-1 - CASSTTGYYNEQFF TGTGCCAGCAGCACGACAGGCTATTACAATGAGCAGTTCTTC
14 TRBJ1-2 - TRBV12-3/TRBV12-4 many CASSFRGANYGYTF TGTGCCAGCAGTTTCAGGGGAGCTAACTATGGCTACACCTTC
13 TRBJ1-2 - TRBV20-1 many CSARDQAGDGYTF TGCAGTGCTAGAGATCAGGCGGGAGACGGCTACACCTTC
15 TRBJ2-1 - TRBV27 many CASSFETSWNNEQFF TGTGCCAGCAGTTTTGAAACTAGCTGGAACAATGAGCAGTTCTTC
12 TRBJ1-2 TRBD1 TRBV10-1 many CASSADRVGYTF TGCGCCAGCAGTGCTGACAGGGTTGGCTACACCTTC
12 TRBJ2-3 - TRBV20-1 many CSATGFADTQYF TGCAGTGCTACAGGGTTCGCAGATACGCAGTATTTT
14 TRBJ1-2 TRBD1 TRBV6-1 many CASSPRTGSSVYTF TGTGCCAGCAGTCCCCGGACAGGATCGAGTGTCTACACCTTC